This T cell receptor beta chain was sequenced in a study of shared clonotypes between healthy human individuals. Trimming cost V 7 bases and J 0 bases, with 14 bases left between them. Germline lookup yields CDR1 SGHRS and CDR2 YFSETQ. CDR3 length: 14 amino acids. Assay execution took place at the deep level. Using immunoSEQ multiplex PCR, the repertoire was profiled, and TCRdb retains in-frame clones only, with some absent. This table holds about 2.1 million clones, approximately 94% found once. To note about this clone: Other DNA sequences within the sample encode an identical CDR3.

Terminally differentiated effector memory CD45RA+ cells were excluded by CCR7 positive selection of CD45RO-negative cells. The chain recombines TRBV5-1 with TRBJ2-7; D may be TRBD1 or TRBD2 (5 bases each). The origin of this receptor is a man aged 18 to 30 in good health. Some clones in this sample may be carry-over from other donors' samples. Specimen: naive CD8+ T cells from PBMCs. In DNA, the CDR3 is TGCGCCAGCTCCCGGGACCGGAGCTCCTACGAGCAGTACTTC. Amino acids: CASSRDRSSYEQYF.